This T cell receptor beta chain is from a study of blood T cell repertoires in COVID-19. About the study: The United States, Italy and Spain supplied acute and convalescent COVID-19 samples.

Enrolment of Seattle patients took place during active infection, and they were followed longitudinally. Source study methods: Reference gene primer amplification yielded estimated nucleated cell counts. Using immunoSEQ multiplex PCR, the repertoire was profiled, and TCRdb retains in-frame clones only, with some absent. That table furnishes V, J and clone size, whereas the DNA furnished D and trimming. The sample has about 40,000 clones; roughly 85% are singletons. Trimming pared 2 bases from V and 4 bases from J, leaving 15 bases between. The CDR3 is 16 residues long. Germline CDR1 SGHAT, CDR2 FQNNGV.

V usage is TRBV11-2 and J usage is TRBJ2-1; D is perhaps TRBD1 (6 bases). Sequenced sample: peripheral blood. This receptor was obtained from a man in his fifties or sixties with COVID-19, enrolled during active disease. In DNA, the CDR3 is TGTGCCAGCAGCTTAAGGGCAGGGGCGCGATACAATGAGCAGTTCTTC. This encodes CASSLRAGARYNEQFF.